Listed below are T cell receptor beta chains from one sample, sequenced in a study of post-analysis software for immune sequencing data. TCRdb analysed the PCR reads with MiXCR anew, one entry per CDR3 protein. Of hundreds of thousands of distinct CDR3 sequences in the sample, around 40% are singletons; the top ten hold about 12%. The sample taken for sequencing was blood. These TCRs come from a girl aged 5-17 years with multiple sclerosis. Each CDR3 is given with its conserved first and last residue. D genes are given only for firm matches. Clone size is given for some rows only: seen once, a few or many times, or a class if the clone is expanded.

CDR3 protein,CDR3 DNA,J gene,V gene,D gene,clone size
CASGSPGRGLYYEQYF,TGTGCCAGCGGCTCCCCGGGAAGGGGGCTCTACTACGAGCAGTACTTC,TRBJ2-7,TRBV13,TRBD1,-
CASSRSGTGTFSNQPQHF,TGTGCCAGCAGCCGGTCCGGGACAGGGACGTTCAGCAATCAGCCCCAGCATTTT,TRBJ1-5,TRBV6-1,TRBD1,-
CASSLGDEKLFF,TGTGCCAGCAGCTTGGGTGATGAAAAACTGTTTTTT,TRBJ1-4,TRBV5-4,-,few
CASSLMGGNSPLHF,TGCGCCAGCAGCTTGATGGGGGGTAATTCACCCCTCCACTTT,TRBJ1-6,TRBV5-1,-,-
CASSLVGLGDYGYTF,TGCGCCAGCAGCTTGGTGGGCCTCGGAGACTATGGCTACACCTTC,TRBJ1-2,TRBV5-1,-,-
CASSLEGGEQYF,TGTGCCAGCAGCTTAGAGGGTGGCGAGCAGTACTTC,TRBJ2-7,TRBV7-9,-,few
CASSELASQETQYF,TGTGCCAGCAGTGAGTTGGCTAGCCAAGAGACCCAGTACTTC,TRBJ2-5,TRBV2,-,few
CASSWTSGSLYEQYF,TGTGCCAGTAGTTGGACTAGCGGGAGTCTCTACGAGCAGTACTTC,TRBJ2-7,TRBV19,TRBD2,few
CASRGRGYEQYF,TGCGCCAGCCGCGGAAGGGGCTACGAGCAGTACTTC,TRBJ2-7,TRBV4-1,-,-
CASSLGTSPSEQYF,TGCGCCAGCAGCTTAGGTACTAGTCCGTCCGAGCAGTACTTC,TRBJ2-7,TRBV5-1,-,few
CASTPYEQYF,TGTGCCAGCACCCCCTACGAGCAGTACTTC,TRBJ2-7,TRBV6-2/TRBV6-3,-,-
CATSTGGGIEQYF,TGTGCCACCTCGACAGGGGGAGGAATCGAGCAGTACTTC,TRBJ2-7,TRBV24-1,TRBD1,-
CASSYEADSTDTQYF,TGTGCCAGCAGCTACGAAGCAGATAGCACAGATACGCAGTATTTT,TRBJ2-3,TRBV5-5,-,-
CASSLGWAEGEQYF,TGTGCCAGCAGCTTAGGCTGGGCAGAGGGAGAGCAGTACTTC,TRBJ2-7,TRBV7-9,-,-
CASSLSRETQYF,TGTGCCAGCAGTTTATCCAGGGAGACCCAGTACTTC,TRBJ2-5,TRBV12-3/TRBV12-4,-,-
CASGRRTGNTEAFF,TGTGCCAGCGGTCGACGCACGGGGAACACTGAAGCTTTCTTT,TRBJ1-1,TRBV12-3/TRBV12-4,-,once
CATRVRDDNSPLHF,TGTGCCACCAGGGTCCGGGACGATAATTCACCCCTCCACTTT,TRBJ1-6,TRBV10-3,-,few
CASSSLAGVPDTQYF,TGTGCCAGCAGCTCGTTAGCGGGAGTACCAGATACGCAGTATTTT,TRBJ2-3,TRBV7-3,TRBD2,-
CASTPGDVGAYEQYF,TGTGCCAGCACGCCGGGGGACGTTGGAGCCTACGAGCAGTACTTC,TRBJ2-7,TRBV12-3/TRBV12-4,-,few
CASSYSPSGVGGELFF,TGTGCCAGCAGTTACTCCCCCTCCGGAGTCGGCGGGGAGCTGTTTTTT,TRBJ2-2,TRBV6-5,-,-
CASSPGGGASTDTQYF,TGCGCCAGCAGTCCCGGAGGGGGGGCGAGCACAGATACGCAGTATTTT,TRBJ2-3,TRBV5-1,-,-
CASSFRSMLAGEPTSTDTQYF,TGTGCCAGCAGTTTTCGGTCAATGCTAGCGGGAGAACCTACTAGCACAGATACGCAGTATTTT,TRBJ2-3,TRBV12-3/TRBV12-4,TRBD2,-
CSARPSGSSYEQYF,TGCAGTGCTAGACCCAGCGGTAGCTCCTACGAGCAGTACTTC,TRBJ2-7,TRBV20-1,-,-
CASSVGRTRGQFF,TGTGCCAGCAGCGTAGGTAGGACTAGAGGGCAGTTCTTC,TRBJ2-1,TRBV9,TRBD2,-
CASSPPSPANYGYTF,TGTGCCAGCTCACCACCCTCCCCAGCTAACTATGGCTACACCTTC,TRBJ1-2,TRBV18,-,many
CSASQRDTYGYTF,TGCAGTGCTAGCCAACGGGACACCTATGGCTACACCTTC,TRBJ1-2,TRBV20-1,-,-
CASSVVLSGANVLTF,TGTGCCAGCAGCGTAGTCCTCTCTGGGGCCAACGTCCTGACTTTC,TRBJ2-6,TRBV9,-,-
CASSFGTPSVRAFF,TGTGCCAGCAGTTTTGGGACCCCTTCTGTCCGAGCTTTCTTT,TRBJ1-1,TRBV28,-,-
CASSLDIVKNEQFF,TGTGCCAGCAGCTTAGATATCGTAAAGAATGAGCAGTTCTTC,TRBJ2-1,TRBV11-2,-,few
CAINAGPTADTQYF,TGTGCCATCAACGCGGGGCCTACTGCAGATACGCAGTATTTT,TRBJ2-3,TRBV10-3,-,-
CASSFGGQVSSYEQYF,TGTGCCAGCAGTTTTGGCGGACAGGTTAGCTCCTACGAGCAGTACTTC,TRBJ2-7,TRBV12-3/TRBV12-4,TRBD1,-